A single sample is the source of the 6 T cell receptor beta chains below, sequenced in a study of T cell responses to AZD1222 COVID-19 vaccine. Only in-frame clones appear in the TCRdb table, and some are missing; sequencing was by immunoSEQ multiplex PCR. The sample holds approximately 190,000 clones, about 93% seen once. The source material was peripheral blood, sampled 28 days after the second AZD1222 dose. These receptors were obtained from an adult who received the AZD1222 COVID-19 vaccine.

This clone has only one observation. This chain uses TRBV11-2 with TRBJ1-5; D remains unclear. The V gene's germline CDR1 is SGHAT and CDR2 FQNNGV. This CDR3 comprises 13 residues. The V and J ends lost 1 base and 7 bases respectively, with 8 bases between them. CDR3 nucleotide sequence: TGTGCCAGCAGCTTAGGGGCTTCCCAGCCCCAGCATTTT. As protein: CASSLGASQPQHF.

V and J are TRBV4-1 and TRBJ1-1, with D perhaps matching TRBD1 (5 bases). This CDR3 has 15 amino acids. Germline lookup yields CDR1 MGHRA and CDR2 YSYEKL. V was pared by 1 base and J by 0 bases, with 9 bases between. The CDR3 loop reads CASSQATAMNTEAFF. In DNA form, the CDR3 reads TGCGCCAGCAGCCAAGCGACAGCCATGAACACTGAAGCTTTCTTT.

The J gene is TRBJ1-4, the V gene TRBV6-1; D is uncertain. CDR3 length: 13 amino acids. Germline assignment: CDR1 MNHNS and CDR2 SASEGT. Trimming pared 2 bases from V and 12 bases from J, leaving 13 bases between. The CDR3 protein is CASSEQQMVELFF. CDR3 sequence (DNA): TGTGCCAGCAGTGAACAACAGATGGTTGAACTGTTTTTT.

J is TRBJ1-3 and V is TRBV15; D not certain. With 6 bases removed from V and 0 bases from J, the gap between germline ends came to 9 bases. The CDR3 has 14 amino acids. Germline V gene data show CDR1 as LNHNV and CDR2 as YYDKDF (reference sequence). The CDR3, as DNA: TGTGCCACCAGTCCTACATTCTCTGGAAACACCATATATTTT. Translating it yields CATSPTFSGNTIYF.

The chain uses TRBV6-2 or TRBV6-3 and TRBJ1-5; D uncertain. Germline CDR1 MNHEY, CDR2 SVGEGT. This CDR3 has 15 residues. Trimming cost V 2 bases and J 6 bases, with 14 bases left between them. DNA for the CDR3: TGTGCCAGCAGTTACGGGAGTCAATACCCTCAGCCCCAGCATTTT. Translated: CASSYGSQYPQPQHF.

The chain links TRBV9 to TRBJ1-5; no clear D gene. Trimming removed 0 bases from V and 4 bases from J, with 8 bases in between. CDR1 and CDR2 (germline): SGDLS, YYNGEE. The CDR3 is 14 amino acids. For the CDR3, the DNA is TGTGCCAGCAGCGTAGGTGATTATAATCAGCCCCAGCATTTT. Translated: CASSVGDYNQPQHF.